A single T cell receptor beta chain is shown here with its context. The sample originates from a study of T-cell memory formation after mild COVID-19. TCRdb re-analysed the 5' RACE reads in MiXCR, keeping a single row per CDR3 protein. In the table there are about 560,000 distinct CDR3 sequences, about 18% of which are singletons. In germline, CDR1 is SGHAT, CDR2 FQNNGV. V trimming: 3 bases; J trimming: 4 bases; junction bases outside the gene matches: 9. This CDR3 has 16 amino acids. This TCR derives from an adult woman who had mild COVID-19 (a few samples of this study predate the infection). Cell type and time point are not known. Sequenced sample: PBMCs or a T cell subset sorted from them (not recorded which). The chain joins TRBV11-2 to TRBJ2-1, with 7 bases matching TRBD1. This CDR3 is CASSFYGTEDYNEQFF. CDR3 nucleotide sequence: TGTGCCAGCAGCTTTTACGGGACAGAGGATTACAATGAGCAGTTCTTC. The complete variable domain, with remaining parts taken from reference TRBV11-2 and TRBJ2-1, reads EAGVAQSPRYKIIEKRQSVAFWCNPISGHATLYWYQQILGQGPKLLIQFQNNGVVDDSQLPKDRFSAERLKGVDSTLKIQPAKLEDSAVYLCASSFYGTEDYNEQFFGPGTRLTVL.